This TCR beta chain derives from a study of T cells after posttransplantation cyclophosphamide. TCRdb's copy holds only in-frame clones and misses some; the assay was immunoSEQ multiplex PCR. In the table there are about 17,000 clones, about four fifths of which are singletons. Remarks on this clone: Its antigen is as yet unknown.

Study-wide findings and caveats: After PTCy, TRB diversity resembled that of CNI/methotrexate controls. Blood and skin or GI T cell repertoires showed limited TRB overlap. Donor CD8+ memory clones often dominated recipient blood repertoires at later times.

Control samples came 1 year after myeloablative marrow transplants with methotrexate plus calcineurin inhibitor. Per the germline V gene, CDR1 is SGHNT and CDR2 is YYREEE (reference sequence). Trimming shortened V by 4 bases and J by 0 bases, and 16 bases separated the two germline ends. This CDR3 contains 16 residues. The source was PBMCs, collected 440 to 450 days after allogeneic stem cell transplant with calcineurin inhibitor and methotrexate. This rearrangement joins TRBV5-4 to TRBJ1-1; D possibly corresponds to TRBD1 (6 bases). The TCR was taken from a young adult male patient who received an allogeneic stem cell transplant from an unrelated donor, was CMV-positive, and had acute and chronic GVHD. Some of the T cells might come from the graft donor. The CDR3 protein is CASSQQGPTLNTEAFF. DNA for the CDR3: TGTGCCAGCAGCCAGCAGGGGCCGACCTTGAACACTGAAGCTTTCTTT.